Listed below are T cell receptor beta chains from one sample, sequenced in a study of blood T cell repertoires in COVID-19. Produced via immunoSEQ multiplex PCR; TCRdb's table is partial and in-frame only. In the table there are about 98,000 clones, about 90% of which are singletons. Material for sequencing was peripheral blood. The receptor set was obtained from a man aged 50 to 60 with active COVID-19. CDR3s include the opening cysteine and the closing phenylalanine or tryptophan. Each record gives: D gene, V gene, CDR3 length, clone size, J gene, CDR3 DNA, CDR3 protein. D genes are given only for firm matches. Not all rows give a size; the values are once, few, many and, for expanded clones, a class.

-	TRBV12-5	15	-	TRBJ2-3	TGTGCTAGTGGTTTGGCATATCAGGGAGGAGATACGCAGTATTTT	CASGLAYQGGDTQYF
-	TRBV2	12	-	TRBJ1-1	TGTGCCAGCAGAGGGGGGGACACTGAAGCTTTCTTT	CASRGGDTEAFF
TRBD1	TRBV3-1/TRBV3-2	16	-	TRBJ1-2	TGTGCCAGCAGCCAATACACGGGACAGGGGGACGATGGCTACACCTTC	CASSQYTGQGDDGYTF
-	TRBV7-2	17	-	TRBJ1-6	TGTGCCAGCAGCTTGGTCGGTATAGGAGGGGCCCCTTCACCCCTCCACTTT	CASSLVGIGGAPSPLHF
TRBD1	TRBV5-1	14	few	TRBJ2-1	TGCGCCAGCAGCAGAGGGGGCCTAGGCAATGAGCAGTTCTTC	CASSRGGLGNEQFF
TRBD1	TRBV5-1	16	-	TRBJ1-3	TGCGCCAGCAGCTCCCTGGACAGGACCTCTGGAAACACCATATATTTT	CASSSLDRTSGNTIYF
TRBD2	TRBV7-6	16	-	TRBJ2-3	TGTGCCAGCAGCGCCACTAGCGGGGGGCGCACAGATACGCAGTATTTT	CASSATSGGRTDTQYF
TRBD2	TRBV19	17	-	TRBJ2-1	TGTGCCAGTAGTATTGGTAGCCTAGCGGGGGGGCACAATGAGCAGTTCTTC	CASSIGSLAGGHNEQFF
TRBD2	TRBV18	18	-	TRBJ2-3	TGTGCCAGCTCACCATCGCCCTTCGAAGCGGGGGAGGCAGATACGCAGTATTTT	CASSPSPFEAGEADTQYF
TRBD1	TRBV18	15	few	TRBJ1-5	TGTGCCAGCTCACCAAATCAGGGGGACGGTCAGCCCCAGCATTTT	CASSPNQGDGQPQHF
-	TRBV9	15	-	TRBJ1-4	TGTGCCAGCAGCCCAGGGTCGGGGGGGAGCGAAAAACTGTTTTTT	CASSPGSGGSEKLFF
-	TRBV25-1	13	-	TRBJ2-7	TGTGCCAGCAGAAACAGGGATTCCTACGAGCAGTACTTC	CASRNRDSYEQYF
-	TRBV5-1	12	-	TRBJ2-2	TGCGCCAGCAGCTTTATCCTCGGGGAGCTGTTTTTT	CASSFILGELFF
-	TRBV6-6	12	-	TRBJ1-5	TGTGCCAGCAGTTACTGGGGCGGGCCCCAGCATTTT	CASSYWGGPQHF
TRBD2	TRBV14	15	-	TRBJ2-1	TGTGCCAGCAGCCAAAGACTAGCGGGGAAGGTCGAGCAGTTCTTC	CASSQRLAGKVEQFF
TRBD1	TRBV4-3	16	-	TRBJ1-1	TGCGCCAGCAGCCAAGAGCCGGGGGACAGGGGAGGGCCGGCTTTCTTT	CASSQEPGDRGGPAFF
TRBD1	TRBV27	13	-	TRBJ1-2	TGTGCCAGCGGGACAGCGAGACACTATGGCTACACCTTC	CASGTARHYGYTF
-	TRBV6-6	13	-	TRBJ2-7	TGTGCCAGCAGTTACGAGGGATTTATCGAGCAGTACTTC	CASSYEGFIEQYF
TRBD2	TRBV6-5	15	-	TRBJ2-5	TGTGCCACCACGACTAGCGGGGGGGTTTCGGAGACCCAGTACTTC	CATTTSGGVSETQYF
TRBD2	TRBV5-4	15	-	TRBJ2-3	TGTGCCAGCAGCTTTAGCGGGGGGAACACAGATACGCAGTATTTT	CASSFSGGNTDTQYF
-	TRBV5-1	13	-	TRBJ1-2	TGCGCCAGCAGCTTGGACACGAACTATGGCTACACCTTC	CASSLDTNYGYTF
-	TRBV5-4	14	-	TRBJ1-1	TGTGCCAGCAGCTTGGGTCTCGGAGGGACTGAAGCTTTCTTT	CASSLGLGGTEAFF
-	TRBV11-2	15	-	TRBJ2-3	TGTGCCAGCAGCCCCCGTTGGCGGGGCCCAGATACGCAGTATTTT	CASSPRWRGPDTQYF
TRBD1	TRBV18	15	-	TRBJ2-3	TGTGCCAGCTCACAGAGACAGGGTAGCACAGATACGCAGTATTTT	CASSQRQGSTDTQYF
-	TRBV4-2	13	-	TRBJ1-4	TGTGCCAGCACCGGGGGGAGGAACGAAAAACTGTTTTTT	CASTGGRNEKLFF
TRBD1	TRBV4-1	15	-	TRBJ2-1	TGCGCCAGCAGCCACTTCGACAGGGGGCTTAATGAGCAGTTCTTC	CASSHFDRGLNEQFF
TRBD1	TRBV5-1	15	-	TRBJ2-3	TGCGCCAGCAGCTTGCTACAGGGGACCGGAGATACGCAGTATTTT	CASSLLQGTGDTQYF
TRBD1	TRBV6-2/TRBV6-3	14	-	TRBJ1-1	TGTGCCAGCAGTTACCGACAGGGGGACACTGAAGCTTTCTTT	CASSYRQGDTEAFF
-	TRBV21-1	15	-	TRBJ1-3	TGTGCCAGCAGCTGGGGGAGGGAAAGCGGAAACACCATATATTTT	CASSWGRESGNTIYF